This entry is about one T cell receptor beta chain. Antigen specificity is unknown. Just one base apart from a much larger clone, this may be a read error. Points from the study as a whole: Tumor memory CD4+ T cell TCR gene usage was found to cluster with blood and lymph node memory CD4+ cells and with lymph node naive CD4+ cells. Greatest tumor Treg TCR overlap was with tumor naive CD4+ cells.

TCRdb re-called the 5' RACE reads through MiXCR, storing one row per CDR3 protein. The table has tens of thousands of distinct CDR3 sequences, about 28% seen once. Cells sorted as Tregs were CD4+, CD25+ and CD127-/low. The CDR3 totals 15 residues. Germline V CDR1 and CDR2: SGDLS, YYNGEE. V was shortened by 3 bases and J by 3 bases, with 14 bases between the two germline ends. The chain is built from TRBV9 and TRBJ2-3; TRBD2 might be the D (6 bases). This TCR was sampled from a female donor with breast cancer. Sequencing was performed on tumor-infiltrating Tregs sorted from the breast tumor. The CDR3 here is CASSAVGGETDTQYF. The CDR3 nucleotides read TGTGCCAGCAGCGCAGTTGGAGGGGAGACAGATACGCAGTATTTT.